The following is a TCR beta chain sequence with its context. This entry comes from a study of T cell responses to AZD1222 COVID-19 vaccine. The assay was immunoSEQ multiplex PCR, and TCRdb's table has in-frame clones only and misses some. Of 130,000 or so clones listed, around 83% are singletons. Per the germline V gene, CDR1 is WNHNN and CDR2 is SYGVQD (reference sequence). This CDR3 is 13 amino acids long. Trimming at V came to 5 bases and at J to 5 bases, leaving 3 bases not matched to a gene. Sequenced material: peripheral blood, taken on day 0 of AZD1222 vaccination. This receptor was taken from an adult in good health. V is TRBV10-1 and J is TRBJ1-1; 9 nucleotides agree with TRBD1. CDR3: CASSRDRVTEAFF. The CDR3, as DNA: TGCGCCAGCAGTCGGGACAGGGTGACTGAAGCTTTCTTT.